This T cell receptor (beta chain) was obtained from a study of cytomegalovirus exposure and HLA in healthy donors. Findings and caveats of the study: A later analysis reportedly identified an Asian-associated ancestry cluster as carrying fewer N-insertions than the approximately 620-donor mean. Because they were indistinguishable, some V segments, including TRBV6-2 and TRBV6-3, were excluded.

The germline V gene encodes CDR1 MNHNS and CDR2 SASEGT. The CDR3 contains 15 residues. V dropped 2 bases and J dropped 3 bases, with 11 bases sitting between them. This clone appeared a few times. Its antigen is as yet unknown. 60 Vbeta and 13 Jbeta primers were used in PCR. Sequencing was performed with immunoSEQ multiplex PCR; in TCRdb, only in-frame clones are kept and a portion is missing. The sample lists some 160,000 clones; approximately 81% were seen once. The specimen sequenced was PBMCs. The V call is TRBV6-1, the J call TRBJ1-5; TRBD1 might be the D (6 bases). This clonotype originated in a man aged 18 to 30 in good health and CMV-seronegative. CDR3 nucleotide sequence: TGTGCCAGCAGTGAACAGGCAGGGGTCAATCAGCCCCAGCATTTT. Protein product: CASSEQAGVNQPQHF.